This record covers a single TCR beta chain. Antigen specificity is unknown. This sample stems from a study of shared clonotypes between healthy human individuals. Study overall: The composition of the donors was two women and a few men aged 18 to 49. Notes on the study in general: Larger estimated richness was generally recorded for naive subsets relative to memory subsets.

Naive CD8 cells were CD45RO-negative, positively selected for CCR7, excluding terminally differentiated effector memory CD45RA+ cells. Germline V gene lookup returns CDR1 SGHNT and CDR2 YYREEE (reference sequence). This CDR3 spans 15 amino acids. V was clipped by 0 bases and J by 5 bases; unmatched bases: 7. Roughly 30,000 T cell genomes (about 210 ng DNA) went into each sorted-subset replicate. Per the study methods: Junction-only immunoSEQ sequences carried no quality scores, so filtering differed. Clones were sequenced by immunoSEQ multiplex PCR, and TCRdb holds only the in-frame ones, with some missing. The V and J calls and clone size come from that table; D and trimming were worked out from the DNA. In the table there are around 2,000,000 clones, over 85% of which are singletons.

The source material was naive CD8+ T cells sorted from blood. The rearrangement joins TRBV5-4 to TRBJ1-2, with 7 bases fitting TRBD1. The receptor was isolated from a man between 18 and 35 years old in good health. DNA for the CDR3: TGTGCCAGCAGCTTGGCCGGCAGGGGGGGTTATGGCTACACCTTC. Its protein is CASSLAGRGGYGYTF.